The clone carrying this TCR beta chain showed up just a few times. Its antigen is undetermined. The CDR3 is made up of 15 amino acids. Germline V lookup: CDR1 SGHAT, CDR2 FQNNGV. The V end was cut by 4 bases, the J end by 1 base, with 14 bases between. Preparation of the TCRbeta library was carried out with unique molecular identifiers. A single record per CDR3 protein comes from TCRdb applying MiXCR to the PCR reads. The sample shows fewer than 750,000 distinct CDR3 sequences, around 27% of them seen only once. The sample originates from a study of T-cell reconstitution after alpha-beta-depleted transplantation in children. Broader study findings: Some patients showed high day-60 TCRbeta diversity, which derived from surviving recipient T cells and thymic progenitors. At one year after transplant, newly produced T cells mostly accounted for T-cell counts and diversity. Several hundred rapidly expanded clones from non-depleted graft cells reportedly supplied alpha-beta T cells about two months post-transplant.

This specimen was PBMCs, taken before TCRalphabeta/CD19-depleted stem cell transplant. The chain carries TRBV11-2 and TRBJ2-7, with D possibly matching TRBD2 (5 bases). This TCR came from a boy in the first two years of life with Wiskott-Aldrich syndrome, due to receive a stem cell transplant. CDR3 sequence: CASSSQLGMSYEQYF. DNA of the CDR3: TGTGCCAGCAGCTCTCAACTAGGAATGTCCTACGAGCAGTACTTC.